Reported below is one TCR beta chain. Its specific antigen is unknown. Base qualities were left out, and no much larger clone turns up one base away. Taken from the germline V gene (reference sequence), the CDR1 and CDR2 loops are SEHNR and FQNEAQ. The V and J ends are trimmed by 9 bases and 0 bases, leaving 15 bases between them. The CDR3 runs 15 amino acids, cysteine and phenylalanine included. Of all the DNA, just the CDR3 is kept, 45 bases in frame from base 1. This specimen belongs to a study of cytomegalovirus exposure and HLA in healthy donors (dated by TCRdb to about 2017). Broadly, across the study: An earlier analysis of roughly 630 of the donors reported about 250 Gb of sequence data and 100 million to 140 million unique TCR beta sequences from 150 million to 200 million T cells. An early release covering about 600 HLA-typed donors comprised about 320 gigabases of sequencing data and some 79 million unique TCR sequences. The genetic ancestry cluster associated with self-reported Caucasian donors included 70% to 85% of the 350 to 500 genotyped donors. The aim of the study was to test whether cataloging public T cell receptors could identify signatures of past pathogen exposure. The study profiled the T cell repertoires of some 610 subjects by immunosequencing and related them to cytomegalovirus serostatus. Besides the first cohort of more than 650 subjects, a separate validation cohort made up of 120 different subjects was used. To predict cytomegalovirus infection status, the study brought together high-throughput TCR immunosequencing, statistical association of individual TCRs with disease status, and machine learning. A later analysis re-analyzed previously published TCR beta repertoires from 600 to 850 donors and added high-resolution HLA genotyping to study TCR occurrence patterns. In the later analysis, no new phenotypic data were used to find candidate immune exposures; instead, reliance was placed on TCR beta sequences and their occurrence across donors. To decide whether each TCR beta V gene segment behaved as functional or pseudogenic, an earlier analysis of fewer than 750 of the donors relied on high-throughput TCR beta sequencing. Donor age, sex, ethnicity and CMV serostatus were compiled together with the repertoire data. In a later genetic analysis, genome-wide SNP genotypes for 398 of the 666 donors were used, and that subset was treated as a discovery cohort. All discovery cohort repertoires had been generated using a single sequencing platform. HLA typing included class I and class II loci at four-digit resolution. The number of donors typed differed by locus, with 629-630 for A, B, C, DRB1 and DQB1, around 500 for DQA1, approximately 570 for DPA1, and about 450 for DPB1. Several DR-DQ haplotypes were handled as single units for association and clustering because linkage in the cohort was strong. Among about 410 genotyped donors of the cohort, an average of around 250,000 unique TCR beta nucleotide sequences was sequenced per donor, of which about 20% were non-productive. Broad study findings and their caveats: In a later analysis, TCR association rates were found to vary across HLA loci, with the most associated TCRs seen for DRB1 alleles and the fewest for HLA-C alleles. In a later analysis, several top co-occurrence clusters were reported to appear linked to parvovirus B19, influenza, CMV and Epstein-Barr virus. In an earlier analysis of around 600 of the donors, most TCR beta V segments were observed in productive rearrangements about 87% or about 30% of the time, broadly matching IMGT annotations. A later analysis found that HLA-associated TCR beta chains were more clonally expanded and had lower generation probabilities than equally common non-associated chains. In the study, some 160 TCR beta chains were listed as associated with cytomegalovirus. In a later analysis, 16,951 TCR beta sequences were associated with specific HLA alleles at a false discovery rate of 0.05. When HLA alleles, especially DR and DQ, strongly co-occurred, attributing TCR associations to individual alleles was difficult. A cluster of highly shared sequence variants was judged likely to be a technical artifact of the sequencing pipeline. Correlated functional status among segregating V segments might reflect linkage disequilibrium, but an unknown experimental factor could not be ruled out. A further reported finding was that TCR beta sequences accurately predicted the HLA-A and HLA-B alleles for most subjects in the first cohort. The only immune exposure information available for the cohort was CMV serostatus. According to the authors, the approach could potentially be generalized to other disease states and immunological phenotypes. The earlier analysis of 450 to 700 of the donors excluded around 17 rarely observed V segments, including chromosome 9 orphons, because counts were too low. Because the 87-base-pair reads could not distinguish some IMGT-functional V segments, including TRBV6-2 and TRBV6-3, those segments were excluded. A later analysis found that most CMV-associated TCR beta chains appeared HLA-restricted, with HLA associations seemingly driven largely by CMV exposure. A later genetic analysis associated a missense DCLRE1C variant with V-gene and J-gene trimming of TCR beta chains, and an independent cohort replicated the association. The presence/absence analyses assumed that sequencing depth was roughly uniform across donors, and that assumption may not be true. Only TCR beta chains were sequenced in this cohort, and the absence of alpha or paired-chain data limited detectable features. Cytomegalovirus status was reported to be diagnosed by the classifier with high specificity and sensitivity in both the original and validation cohorts. Compared with the 666-donor mean, donors in an Asian-associated ancestry cluster had fewer N-insertions in productive TCRs, according to a later genetic analysis. While some public TCRs were present in many individuals, most TCR sequences turned up only very rarely across donors. HLA typing was unavailable for some donors at each locus, so association tests used only the typed subset. In vitro tests confirmed that a few of the cytomegalovirus-associated TCR beta chains recognize cytomegalovirus antigens.

The cohort consisted of 666 healthy bone marrow donors. All cohort members were sampled while nominally healthy, although unrecorded immune exposures were likely present. The donor tested CMV seropositive, placing the donor among the approximately 290 seropositive members of the cohort. A peripheral blood sample was provided by each donor, and peripheral blood mononuclear cells were used for TCR beta sequencing. Genomic DNA was extracted from the blood cell samples with the Qiagen DNeasy Blood Extraction Kit. To prepare the library, the immunoSEQ multiplex PCR assay was applied. The multiplex PCR relied on a mix of 60 forward primers for TCR Vbeta segments and 13 reverse primers for TCR Jbeta segments. The CDR3 region of rearranged TCR beta genes was amplified from genomic DNA by a multiplex PCR assay. The amplified TCR beta libraries were sequenced on the Illumina HiSeq System as 87-base-pair reads. Per the original workflow: A later analysis counted approximately 84 million unique TCR beta chains across the 690 or so repertoires, and around 9.9 million of these chains were shared by at least two donors. To remove PCR and sequencing errors, raw reads were error-corrected and collapsed into unique sequences using a nearest-neighbor algorithm that merged closely related sequences. V, D and J gene segments were assigned by aligning CDR3 sequences to IMGT reference sequences. Each retained sequence needed at least a six-nucleotide match to both a V gene segment and a J gene segment. Rearrangements were classified as productive when the CDR3 lacked stop codons and remained in frame with V and J, and all other rearrangements were classified as non-productive. CDR3 was defined according to IMGT convention as the region running from the second conserved V-encoded cysteine to the conserved J-encoded phenylalanine. The earlier analysis of some 540 of the donors excluded any sequence lacking an unambiguous match to a single V gene segment. An earlier analysis of 587 of the donors called V segments functional above 56.7% productive rearrangements and segregating when the between-donor standard deviation exceeded 5%. A statistical classification framework was developed to diagnose cytomegalovirus status using the catalog of TCR beta chain sequences. In a later analysis, TCR nucleotide sequences were compared against IMGT/GENE-DB human TR gene sequences so that V and J genes could be assigned. Using the TCRdist pipeline, a later analysis assigned CDR3 sequences along with most-parsimonious VDJ recombination scenarios. In a later analysis, every TCR beta chain was defined by the combination of its CDR3 amino acid sequence and its V-gene family, and reads without a unique V-gene family were dropped. To address suspected cross-contamination and a sequencing artifact, a later analysis removed under 600 highly shared, low-generation-probability nucleotide sequences. In a later analysis, a clonal expansion index for each public chain was calculated from normalized within-repertoire ranks of inferred template counts. In a later analysis, generation probabilities were computed with a VDJ recombination model fitted to out-of-frame rearrangements, and the resulting probabilities were checked against IGoR. A later analysis scored TCR-TCR, TCR-HLA and TCR-CMV co-occurrence with hypergeometric tests, applying a repertoire-size bias correction to TCR pairs. A later analysis estimated false discovery rates by permuting HLA or CMV assignments 20 times. In a later analysis, co-occurring TCRs were grouped using DBSCAN, with TCRdist sequence similarity added in when clustering inside HLA-allele-positive subsets. Repertoires with fewer than 30,000 or more than 120,000 public chains were left out of co-occurrence clustering, as were about 5 repertoires with anomalous nucleotide sharing. Held by TCRdb, this immuneACCESS table contains in-frame sequences only and omits some clones. Under half of the omission traces to an unresolved V gene where checked; the cause of the rest is unknown. D and trimming were read from the DNA, whereas the V and J calls and clone size are those reported in that table. The sample profile shows 90,000 or so clones; roughly 60% of them were found once. The top ten clones comprise about 6% of the sample.

This clonotype originated in a boy younger than 18 in good health and CMV-seropositive. The sample comprised PBMCs. This sequence uses TRBV7-9 and TRBJ1-3; the D gene cannot be resolved reliably. Here the CDR3 is given as CARDSTAISGNTIYF. The DNA is as follows: TGTGCCAGGGATTCTACAGCCATCTCTGGAAACACCATATATTTT.